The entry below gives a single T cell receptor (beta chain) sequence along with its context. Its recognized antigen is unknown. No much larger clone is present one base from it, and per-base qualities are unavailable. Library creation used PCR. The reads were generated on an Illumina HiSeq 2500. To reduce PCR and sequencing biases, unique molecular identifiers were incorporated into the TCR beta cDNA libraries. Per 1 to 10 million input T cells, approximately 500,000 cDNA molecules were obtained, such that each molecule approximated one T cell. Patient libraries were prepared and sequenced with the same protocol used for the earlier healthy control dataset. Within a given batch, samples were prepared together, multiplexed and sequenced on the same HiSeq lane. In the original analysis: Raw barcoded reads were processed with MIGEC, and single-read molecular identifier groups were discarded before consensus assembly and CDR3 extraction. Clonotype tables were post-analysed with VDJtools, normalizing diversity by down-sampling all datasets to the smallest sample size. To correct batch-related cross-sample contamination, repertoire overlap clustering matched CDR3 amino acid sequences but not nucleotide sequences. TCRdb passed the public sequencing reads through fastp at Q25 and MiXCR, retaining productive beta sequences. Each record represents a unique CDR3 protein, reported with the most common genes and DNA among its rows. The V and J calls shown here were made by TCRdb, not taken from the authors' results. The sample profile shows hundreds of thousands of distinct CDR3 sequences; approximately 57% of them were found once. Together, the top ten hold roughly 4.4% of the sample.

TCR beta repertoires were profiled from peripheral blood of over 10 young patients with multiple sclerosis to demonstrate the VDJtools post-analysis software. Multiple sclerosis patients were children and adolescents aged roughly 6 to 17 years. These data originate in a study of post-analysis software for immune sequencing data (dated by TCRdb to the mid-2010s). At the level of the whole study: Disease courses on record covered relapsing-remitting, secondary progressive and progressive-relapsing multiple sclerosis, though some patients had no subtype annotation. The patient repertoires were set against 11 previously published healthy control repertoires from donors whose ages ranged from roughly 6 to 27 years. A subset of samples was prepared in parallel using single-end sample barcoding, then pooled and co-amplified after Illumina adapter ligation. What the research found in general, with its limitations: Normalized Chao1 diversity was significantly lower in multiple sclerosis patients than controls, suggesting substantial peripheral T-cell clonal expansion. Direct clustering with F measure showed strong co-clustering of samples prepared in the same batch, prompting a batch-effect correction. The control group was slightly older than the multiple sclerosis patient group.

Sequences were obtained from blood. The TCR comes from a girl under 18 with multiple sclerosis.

The bases are TGTGCCATCAAAGGACTAGCGGGTGAGCAGTTCTTC. It encodes CAIKGLAGEQFF. The chain joins TRBV10-3 to TRBJ2-1, with TRBD2 matching 11 junction bases. V has 7 bases trimmed and J has 9 bases trimmed; junction bases matching no gene number 2. From cysteine to phenylalanine, the CDR3 is 12 amino acids long. This entry keeps only the CDR3 DNA: 36 bases, framed from base 1. Based on the germline V gene, the CDR1 and CDR2 sequences are ENHRY and SYGVKD.